This TCR beta chain was identified during a study of blood T cell repertoires in COVID-19. As for the study in general: Researchers got acute and convalescent COVID-19 samples from the United States, Italy and Spain. PBMCs, B-cell-depleted T cells, or T cells provided the cDNA or gDNA that made up the material.

Some clones are missing from TCRdb's copy, which holds only in-frame ones; the method was immunoSEQ multiplex PCR. The profile covers roughly 40,000 clones, with about 86% appearing a single time and about 5% taken by the ten largest. The V gene lost 5 bases and the J gene lost 2 bases, with 16 bases spanning the gap. Germline loops: CDR1 LNHDA, CDR2 SQIVND (reference sequence). The CDR3 extends over 16 amino acids. V and J are TRBV19 and TRBJ1-5; no reliable D call. The TCR was taken from a middle-aged man with active COVID-19. Sequenced input: peripheral blood. CDR3 DNA: TGTGCCAGTAGTCTGGTCGGTGGAGTGGGCAATCAGCCCCAGCATTTT. Its translation is CASSLVGGVGNQPQHF.